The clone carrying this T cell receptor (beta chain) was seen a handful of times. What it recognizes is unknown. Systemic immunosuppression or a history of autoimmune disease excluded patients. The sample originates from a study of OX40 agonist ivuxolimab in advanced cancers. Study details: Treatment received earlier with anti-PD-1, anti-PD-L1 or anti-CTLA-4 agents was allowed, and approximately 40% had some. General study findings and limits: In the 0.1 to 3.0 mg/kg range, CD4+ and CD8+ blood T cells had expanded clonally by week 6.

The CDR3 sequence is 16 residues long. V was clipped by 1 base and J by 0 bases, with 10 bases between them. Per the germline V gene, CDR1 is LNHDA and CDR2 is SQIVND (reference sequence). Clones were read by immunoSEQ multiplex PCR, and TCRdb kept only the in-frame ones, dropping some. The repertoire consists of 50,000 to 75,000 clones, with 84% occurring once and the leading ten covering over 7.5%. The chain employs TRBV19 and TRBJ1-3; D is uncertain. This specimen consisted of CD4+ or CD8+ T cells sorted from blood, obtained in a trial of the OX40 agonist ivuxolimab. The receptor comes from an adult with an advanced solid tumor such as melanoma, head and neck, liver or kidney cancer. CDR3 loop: CASSIAGFRSGNTIYF. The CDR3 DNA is TGTGCCAGTAGTATAGCTGGGTTTCGCTCTGGAAACACCATATATTTT.